The 20 T cell receptor beta chains in this list originate from one sample, sequenced in a study of response to subunit inactivated influenza vaccine. MiXCR, run by TCRdb on the RT-PCR reads, gives a single entry per CDR3 protein. The sample lists about 540,000 distinct CDR3 sequences; around 25% were seen once. The same specimen was also included in a second study, on T cells expressing NK-cell markers. In that study: What made the TCR beta cDNA was 5'RACE template switching with UMIs.

This sample comprised CD4+ T cells sorted from PBMCs, obtained roughly 12 days after vaccination. The receptors stem from a man in his fifties or sixties who received an inactivated influenza vaccine.

This clonotype has only a few counts. The gene calls are TRBV3-1 and TRBJ1-4; 8 nucleotides align to TRBD1. The CDR3 sequence is 15 residues long. Germline CDR1 LGHDT, CDR2 YNNKEL (reference sequence). V lost 3 bases, J lost 5 bases, and 5 bases stayed unmatched. CDR3 protein: CASSHTGTGNEKLFF. CDR3 coding DNA: TGTGCCAGCAGCCACACCGGGACAGGAAATGAAAAACTGTTTTTT.

This clonotype was seen a handful of times. The J gene is TRBJ1-1, the V gene TRBV5-1; 11 bases fit TRBD1. This CDR3 is 16 amino acids long. Germline-derived CDR1 and CDR2 are SGHRS and YFSETQ. V lost 4 bases to trimming and J lost 3 bases; unmatched junction nucleotides: 8. Here the CDR3 DNA reads TGCGCCAGCAGCACCGGACAGGGGGCAGGGGACACTGAAGCTTTCTTT. It encodes CASSTGQGAGDTEAFF.

The chain combines TRBV24-1 with TRBJ2-7; possibly TRBD2 for D (5 bases). Per the germline V gene, CDR1 is KGHDR and CDR2 is SFDVKD. This CDR3 spans 16 amino acids. Trimming pared 9 bases from V and 3 bases from J, leaving 23 bases between. The chain's CDR3 is CATVPRTLTNVYEQYF. As DNA, the CDR3 is TGTGCCACCGTCCCCAGGACTCTTACGAACGTCTACGAGCAGTACTTC.

The chain recombines TRBV5-1 with TRBJ1-5, with TRBD1 as a possible D gene (6 bases). The V gene's germline CDR1 is SGHRS and CDR2 YFSETQ. The CDR3 covers 13 residues. Trimming removed 7 bases from V and 3 bases from J, with 11 bases in between. The CDR3, as DNA: TGCGCCAGCTCGGACAGCCCCAATCAGCCCCAGCATTTT. Protein product: CASSDSPNQPQHF.

Only a few counts were recorded for this clonotype. CDR3 amino acids: CSARDGGPSTDTQYF. The CDR3 DNA reads TGCAGTGCTAGAGATGGCGGGCCTAGCACAGATACGCAGTATTTT. This chain joins TRBV20-1 and TRBJ2-3, with D possibly TRBD2 on 5 matching bases. V lost 0 bases, J lost 0 bases, and 10 bases lay in between. Germline V CDR1 and CDR2: DFQATT, SNEGSKA (reference sequence). The CDR3 has 15 amino acids.

This clonotype has more than one count but fewer than ten. This chain uses TRBV6-2 or TRBV6-3 with TRBJ2-7, with unresolved D. Trimming cost V 7 bases and J 2 bases, with 12 bases left between them. CDR1 and CDR2 from the germline V gene are MNHEY and SVGEGT. CDR3 size: 13 residues. The CDR3 protein is CASNLNPTYEQYF. For the CDR3, the DNA is TGTGCCAGCAACCTAAACCCAACCTACGAGCAGTACTTC.

V and J are TRBV20-1 and TRBJ2-7, with 8 bases identical to TRBD1. This CDR3 spans 14 amino acids. The ends lost 3 bases at V and 1 base at J; junction bases unmatched: 5. CDR1 and CDR2 (germline): DFQATT, SNEGSKA (reference sequence). CDR3 sequence: CSASAGQVSYEQYF. The DNA for the CDR3 is TGCAGTGCTAGCGCGGGACAGGTTTCCTACGAGCAGTACTTC.

This clonotype has ten or more counts. J is TRBJ1-1 and V is TRBV12-3 or TRBV12-4, with 7 bases lining up with TRBD1. V trimming: 1 base; J trimming: 11 bases; junction bases outside the gene matches: 4. This CDR3 has 12 residues. The CDR3 DNA sequence: TGTGCCAGCAGTTTAGTGGGACAGCGGGCTTTCTTT. Protein product: CASSLVGQRAFF.

Only a few counts were recorded for this clonotype. The gene calls are TRBV12-3 or TRBV12-4 and TRBJ1-5; D might be TRBD1 (5 bases). The CDR3 consists of 17 residues. The V gene lost 1 base and the J gene lost 1 base, with 14 bases spanning the gap. CDR3 sequence (DNA): TGTGCCAGCAGTTTAGAAGGGACGGTGGGAAGCAATCAGCCCCAGCATTTT. It is translated as CASSLEGTVGSNQPQHF.

CDR3 residues: CASSFFGRRETQYF. CDR3 nucleotides: TGTGCCAGCAGTTTCTTTGGGCGAAGGGAGACCCAGTACTTC. The rearrangement links TRBV28 to TRBJ2-5; D is undetermined. V gave up 3 bases and J gave up 5 bases, with 13 bases separating them. The germline V gene has CDR1 MDHEN and CDR2 SYDVKM. This CDR3 has 14 residues. Full variable domain (remainder filled in from reference TRBV28 and TRBJ2-5): DVKVTQSSRYLVKRTGEKVFLECVQDMDHENMFWYRQDPGLGLRLIYFSYDVKMKEKGDIPEGYSVSREKKERFSLILESASTNQTSMYLCASSFFGRRETQYFGPGTRLLVL.

The table lists this clonotype with a few counts. This chain uses TRBV4-2 with TRBJ2-3; TRBD2 agrees at 7 bases. Unmatched junction bases numbered 9, after V lost 0 bases and J lost 6 bases. The CDR3 has 16 residues. Germline CDR1 and CDR2: LGHNA and YNFKEQ. The CDR3 spells CASSQESAGRVDTQYF. CDR3 coding DNA: TGTGCCAGCAGCCAAGAAAGCGCAGGGAGGGTCGATACGCAGTATTTT.

This clonotype was counted only a few times. The J gene is TRBJ2-7, the V gene TRBV4-3; the match to TRBD1 covers 11 bases. CDR1 is LGHNA, CDR2 YSLEER, per germline. The length of the CDR3 is 15 residues. The junction had 5 bases not matched to a gene; V was cut back by 3 bases and J by 4 bases. CDR3 residues: CASSQGTGGGYEQYF. DNA for the CDR3: TGCGCCAGCAGCCAGGGGACAGGGGGTGGTTACGAGCAGTACTTC.

This clonotype was found a few times. The gene calls are TRBV3-1 and TRBJ2-1; 7 bases are shared with TRBD1. J gave up 10 bases and V 2 bases, and 5 bases lay outside the gene matches. CDR3 length: 13 residues. Per the germline V gene, CDR1 is LGHDT and CDR2 is YNNKEL (reference sequence). CDR3 DNA: TGTGCCAGCAGCCAAACCAGGGGGTCGGAGCAGTTCTTC. As protein: CASSQTRGSEQFF.

The rearrangement joins TRBV7-6 to TRBJ2-3, with 10 bases lining up with TRBD2. CDR1 and CDR2 from the germline V gene are SGHVS and FNYEAQ. The CDR3 is 16 residues long. Unmatched junction bases numbered 9, after V lost 4 bases and J lost 5 bases. In nucleotides, the CDR3 is TGTGCCAGCAGCTCAACCCTAGCGGGAGCCAAAGATACGCAGTATTTT. This codes for CASSSTLAGAKDTQYF.

The rearrangement uses TRBV14 and TRBJ2-1; TRBD1 matches at 8 bases. The CDR3 is made up of 15 amino acids. The V gene end was trimmed by 1 base and the J gene end by 8 bases; junction bases not matched to a gene: 7. Germline loops: CDR1 SGHDN, CDR2 FVKESK. CDR3 sequence: CASSQARGRVDEQFF. CDR3 bases: TGTGCCAGCAGCCAAGCCAGGGGGCGCGTCGATGAGCAGTTCTTC.

The chain combines TRBV12-3 or TRBV12-4 with TRBJ2-7; D possibly corresponds to TRBD2 (7 bases). The length of the CDR3 is 23 residues. The V gene lost 2 bases and the J gene lost 3 bases, with 38 bases spanning the gap. Written as DNA, the CDR3 is TGTGCCAGCAGTTTAAAAGCCCCGTCGCCCCCGGGGGCGAGCGGGGCACTTTTCTACGAGCAGTACTTC. Protein product: CASSLKAPSPPGASGALFYEQYF.

V is TRBV9 and J is TRBJ2-1; 8 bases line up with TRBD1. CDR1 and CDR2 from the germline V gene are SGDLS and YYNGEE. There are 16 residues in the CDR3. The V and J ends lost 0 bases and 4 bases, in that order; junction bases with no gene match: 6. The CDR3 coding sequence is TGTGCCAGCAGCGTAGAAGCCAGGGACAGGTACAATGAGCAGTTCTTC. Residues: CASSVEARDRYNEQFF.

The gene calls are TRBV19 and TRBJ2-1, with 9 bases identical to TRBD2. The J segment lost 1 base and the V segment lost 8 bases, leaving 3 bases of the junction unmatched. In germline, CDR1 is LNHDA, CDR2 SQIVND (reference sequence). This CDR3 comprises 14 residues. In DNA, the CDR3 is TGTGCCAGTGGTGCGGGGGGGTCCTACAATGAGCAGTTCTTC. Protein product: CASGAGGSYNEQFF.

The chain links TRBV7-6 to TRBJ2-5; 8 bases are a match to TRBD2. Germline V lookup: CDR1 SGHVS, CDR2 FNYEAQ. CDR3 length: 17 amino acids. Trimming removed 2 bases from V and 5 bases from J; junction bases left unmatched: 13. CDR3 DNA: TGTGCCAGCAGCTTAACTTCCGGGGGGGGCGCGAGGGAGACCCAGTACTTC. The encoded protein is CASSLTSGGGARETQYF.

This clonotype was observed many times. V usage is TRBV5-1 and J usage is TRBJ1-6; D possibly corresponds to TRBD1 (5 bases). Germline lookup yields CDR1 SGHRS and CDR2 YFSETQ. This CDR3 is built from 15 residues. V was trimmed by 2 bases and J by 6 bases, leaving 12 bases between them. The CDR3 region has the DNA TGCGCCAGCAGCTTCATACGGGACGCTAATTCACCCCTCCACTTT. Amino acids: CASSFIRDANSPLHF.